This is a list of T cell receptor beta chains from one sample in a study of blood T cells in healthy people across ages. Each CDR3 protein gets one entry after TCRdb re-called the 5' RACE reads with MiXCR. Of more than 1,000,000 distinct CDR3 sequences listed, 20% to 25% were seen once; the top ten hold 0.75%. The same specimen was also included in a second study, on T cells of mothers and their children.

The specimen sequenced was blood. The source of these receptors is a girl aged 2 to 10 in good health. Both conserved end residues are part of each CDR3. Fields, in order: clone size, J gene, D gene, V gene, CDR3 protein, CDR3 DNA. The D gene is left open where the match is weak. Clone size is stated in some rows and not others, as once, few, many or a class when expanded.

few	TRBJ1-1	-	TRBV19	CASTTRGQPMNTEAFF	TGTGCCAGTACCACACGAGGACAGCCAATGAACACTGAAGCTTTCTTT
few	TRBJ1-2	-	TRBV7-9	CASSLKGLYGYTF	TGTGCCAGCAGCTTGAAGGGACTCTATGGCTACACCTTC
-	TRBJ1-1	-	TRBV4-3	CASSQDRADTEAFF	TGCGCCAGCAGCCAAGATAGGGCAGACACTGAAGCTTTCTTT
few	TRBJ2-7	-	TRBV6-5	CASSSSRRAGRYEQYF	TGTGCCAGCAGTTCCTCACGGAGGGCAGGGAGGTACGAGCAGTACTTC
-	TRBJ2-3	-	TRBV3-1	CASSPMDVSSTDTQYF	TGTGCCAGCAGCCCTATGGACGTATCTAGCACAGATACGCAGTATTTT
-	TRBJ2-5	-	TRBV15	CATSRDSETRYF	TGTGCCACCAGCAGAGATTCGGAGACCCGGTACTTC
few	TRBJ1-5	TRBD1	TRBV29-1	CSVERQEGAVQHF	TGCAGCGTTGAGCGACAGGAGGGGGCCGTCCAGCATTTT
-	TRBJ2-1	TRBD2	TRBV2	CASSPLAGGPSLGEQFF	TGTGCCAGCAGCCCCCTAGCGGGAGGGCCCAGTTTGGGGGAGCAGTTCTTC
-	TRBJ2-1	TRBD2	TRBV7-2	CASSLWRGGGEQFF	TGTGCCAGCAGCTTATGGCGGGGGGGCGGTGAGCAGTTCTTC
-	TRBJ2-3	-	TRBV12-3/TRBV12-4	CASSSARSDTQYF	TGTGCCAGCAGCTCAGCTAGGTCAGATACGCAGTATTTT
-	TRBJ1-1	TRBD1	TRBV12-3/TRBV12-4	CASSTNRGRDEAFF	TGTGCCAGCAGCACGAACAGGGGGCGCGATGAAGCTTTCTTT
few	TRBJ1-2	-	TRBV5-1	CASSSSGAYGYTF	TGCGCCAGCAGCTCGTCTGGGGCCTATGGCTACACCTTC
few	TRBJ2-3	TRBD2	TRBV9	CASSHGLAGGLDTQYF	TGTGCCAGCAGCCATGGACTAGCGGGGGGTTTGGATACGCAGTATTTT
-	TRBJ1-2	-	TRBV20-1	CSAWMPNYGYTF	TGCAGTGCTTGGATGCCTAACTATGGCTACACCTTC
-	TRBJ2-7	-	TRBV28	CASTLVGPSYEQYF	TGTGCCAGCACACTCGTAGGGCCCTCCTACGAGCAGTACTTC
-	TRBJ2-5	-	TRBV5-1	CASSEPKYQETQYF	TGCGCCAGCAGCGAACCCAAGTACCAAGAGACCCAGTACTTC
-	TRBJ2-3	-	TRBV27	CASSSGLDKTQYF	TGTGCCAGCAGCAGTGGGCTGGACAAGACGCAGTATTTT
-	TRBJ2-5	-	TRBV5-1	CASSPGTVLETQYF	TGCGCCAGCAGCCCTGGGACGGTTTTAGAGACCCAGTACTTC
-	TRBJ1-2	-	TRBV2	CASSDWGALGYGYTF	TGTGCCAGCAGTGATTGGGGGGCGCTTGGCTATGGCTACACCTTC
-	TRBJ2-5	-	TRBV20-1	CSAIVKSKETQYF	TGCAGTGCTATAGTCAAGAGCAAAGAGACCCAGTACTTC
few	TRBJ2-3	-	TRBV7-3	CASSLGQRADTQYF	TGTGCCAGCAGCTTAGGCCAAAGGGCAGATACGCAGTATTTT
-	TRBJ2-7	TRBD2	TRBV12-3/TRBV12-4	CASSRSGVDEQYF	TGTGCCAGCAGCCGCAGCGGGGTCGACGAGCAGTACTTC
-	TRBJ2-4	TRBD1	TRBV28	CANLDRGINIQYF	TGTGCCAACCTAGACAGGGGGATAAACATTCAGTACTTC
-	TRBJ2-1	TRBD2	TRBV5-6	CASSLGPGLASEQFF	TGTGCCAGCAGCTTAGGACCGGGACTAGCGTCGGAGCAGTTCTTC
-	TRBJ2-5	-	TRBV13	CASSLFRFQETQYF	TGTGCCAGCAGCTTATTTCGATTCCAAGAGACCCAGTACTTC
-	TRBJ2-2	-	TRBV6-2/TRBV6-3	CASNFRRPDTGELFF	TGTGCCAGCAATTTTCGCAGACCGGACACCGGGGAGCTGTTTTTT
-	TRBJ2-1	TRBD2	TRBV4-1	CASSQDPSQAGGSEQFF	TGCGCCAGCAGCCAAGATCCCTCGCAAGCGGGAGGTAGTGAGCAGTTCTTC
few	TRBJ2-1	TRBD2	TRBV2	CASSPTGTSFNNEQFF	TGTGCCAGCAGTCCCACCGGGACTAGCTTCAACAATGAGCAGTTCTTC
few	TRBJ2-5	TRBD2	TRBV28	CASSSPSTGTSVETQYF	TGTGCCAGCAGTTCCCCGTCGACAGGGACTAGCGTTGAGACCCAGTACTTC
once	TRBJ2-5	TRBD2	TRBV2	CASSAVVSYLAGAPQETQYF	TGTGCCAGCAGTGCCGTTGTCAGCTACTTAGCGGGGGCACCCCAAGAGACCCAGTACTTC
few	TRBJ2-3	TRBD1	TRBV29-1	CSVEDRTGFTDTQYF	TGCAGCGTTGAAGATCGGACAGGCTTCACAGATACGCAGTATTTT
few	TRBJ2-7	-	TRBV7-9	CASSFVREGGEQYF	TGTGCCAGCAGCTTCGTCAGGGAAGGAGGAGAGCAGTACTTC
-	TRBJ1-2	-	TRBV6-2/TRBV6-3	CASSYGGELYGYTF	TGTGCCAGCAGTTACGGCGGGGAACTCTATGGCTACACCTTC
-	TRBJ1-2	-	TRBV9	CASSGYRRGYTF	TGTGCCAGCAGCGGCTACAGAAGAGGCTACACCTTC
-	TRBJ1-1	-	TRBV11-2	CASNAALSEAFF	TGTGCCAGCAACGCTGCTTTGTCTGAAGCTTTCTTT
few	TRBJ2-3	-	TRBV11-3	CASSFSTSTDTQYF	TGTGCCAGCAGCTTCAGCACTTCCACAGATACGCAGTATTTT
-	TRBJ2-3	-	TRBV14	CASSQGKFTQYF	TGTGCCAGCAGCCAGGGTAAATTTACGCAGTATTTT
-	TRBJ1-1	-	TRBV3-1	CASRQEGMNTEAFF	TGTGCCAGCAGACAGGAAGGAATGAACACTGAAGCTTTCTTT
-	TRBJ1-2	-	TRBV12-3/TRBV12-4	CASSLFGLGILFGYTF	TGTGCCAGCAGTTTATTCGGTCTAGGGATCCTCTTTGGCTACACCTTC
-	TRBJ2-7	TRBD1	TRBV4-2	CASSQAVGQSYEQYF	TGTGCCAGCAGCCAAGCGGTGGGACAGTCTTACGAGCAGTACTTC